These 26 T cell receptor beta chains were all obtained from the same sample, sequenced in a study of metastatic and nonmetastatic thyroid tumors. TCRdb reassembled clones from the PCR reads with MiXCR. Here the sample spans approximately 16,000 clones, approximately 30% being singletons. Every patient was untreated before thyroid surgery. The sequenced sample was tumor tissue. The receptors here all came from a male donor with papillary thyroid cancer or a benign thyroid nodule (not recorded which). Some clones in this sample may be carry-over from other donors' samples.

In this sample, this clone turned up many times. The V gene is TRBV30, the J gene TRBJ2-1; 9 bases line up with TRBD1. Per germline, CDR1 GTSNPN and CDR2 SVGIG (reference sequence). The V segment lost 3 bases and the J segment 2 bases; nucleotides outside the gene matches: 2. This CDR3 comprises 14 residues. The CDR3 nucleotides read TGTGCCTGGAGAACAGGGGGCACCTACAATGAGCAGTTCTTC. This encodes CAWRTGGTYNEQFF. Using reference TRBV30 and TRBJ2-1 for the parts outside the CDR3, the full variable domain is SQTIHQWPATLVQPVGSPLSLECTVEGTSNPNLYWYRQAAGRGLQLLFYSVGIGQISSEVPQNLSASRPQDRQFILSSKKLLLSDSGFYLCAWRTGGTYNEQFFGPGTRLTVL.

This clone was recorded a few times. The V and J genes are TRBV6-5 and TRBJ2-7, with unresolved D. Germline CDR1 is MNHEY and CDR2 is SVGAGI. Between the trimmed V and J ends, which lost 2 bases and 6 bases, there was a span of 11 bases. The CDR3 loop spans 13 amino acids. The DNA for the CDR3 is TGTGCCAGCAGTTACGCGGCAGGCTCCGAGCAGTACTTC. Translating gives CASSYAAGSEQYF.

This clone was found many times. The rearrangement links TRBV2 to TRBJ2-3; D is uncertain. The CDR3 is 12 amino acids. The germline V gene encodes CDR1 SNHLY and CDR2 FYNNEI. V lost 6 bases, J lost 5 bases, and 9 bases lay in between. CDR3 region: CASSLEQDTQYF. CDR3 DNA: TGTGCCAGCAGCCTAGAGCAAGATACGCAGTATTTT.

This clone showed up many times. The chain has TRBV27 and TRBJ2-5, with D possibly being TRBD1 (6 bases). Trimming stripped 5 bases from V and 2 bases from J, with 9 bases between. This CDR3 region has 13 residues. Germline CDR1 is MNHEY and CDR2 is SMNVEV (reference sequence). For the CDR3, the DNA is TGTGCCAGCAGTCCCGGACAGCAAGAGACCCAGTACTTC. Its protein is CASSPGQQETQYF.

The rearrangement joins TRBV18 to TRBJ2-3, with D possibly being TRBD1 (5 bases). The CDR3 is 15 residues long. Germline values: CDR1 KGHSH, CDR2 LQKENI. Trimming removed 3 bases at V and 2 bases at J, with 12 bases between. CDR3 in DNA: TGTGCCAGCTCACCTCTGGACATTTACACAGATACGCAGTATTTT. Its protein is CASSPLDIYTDTQYF.

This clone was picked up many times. The CDR3 is CASSTRTGENLIQYF. CDR3 DNA: TGTGCCAGCAGCACTCGGACAGGGGAGAACCTGATTCAGTACTTC. The rearrangement uses TRBV5-4 and TRBJ2-4; 9 bases align to TRBD1. The junction had 12 bases not matched to a gene; V was cut back by 4 bases and J by 10 bases. Germline CDR1 SGHNT, CDR2 YYREEE (reference sequence). The CDR3 covers 15 residues.

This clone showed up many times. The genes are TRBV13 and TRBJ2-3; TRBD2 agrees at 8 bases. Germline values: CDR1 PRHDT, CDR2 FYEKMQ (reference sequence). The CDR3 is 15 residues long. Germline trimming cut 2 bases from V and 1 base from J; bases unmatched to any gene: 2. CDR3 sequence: CASSLRGGGTDTQYF. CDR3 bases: TGTGCCAGCAGCTTACGGGGGGGAGGCACAGATACGCAGTATTTT.

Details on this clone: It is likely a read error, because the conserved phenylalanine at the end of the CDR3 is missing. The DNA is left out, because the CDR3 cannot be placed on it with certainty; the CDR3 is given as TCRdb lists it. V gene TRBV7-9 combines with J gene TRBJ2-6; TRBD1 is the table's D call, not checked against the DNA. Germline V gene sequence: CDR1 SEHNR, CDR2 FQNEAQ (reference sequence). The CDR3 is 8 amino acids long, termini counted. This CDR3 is CASSLTGI.

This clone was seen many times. The CDR3 loop is CASSVQGFGKNIQYF. As DNA, the CDR3 is TGTGCCAGTAGTGTGCAGGGTTTCGGCAAAAACATTCAGTACTTC. The chain is built from TRBV19 and TRBJ2-4, with a weak D call TRBD1 (5 bases). The V gene's germline CDR1 is LNHDA and CDR2 SQIVND (reference sequence). This CDR3 has 15 amino acids. Trimming took off 5 bases at V and 3 bases at J, with 14 bases between the two ends.

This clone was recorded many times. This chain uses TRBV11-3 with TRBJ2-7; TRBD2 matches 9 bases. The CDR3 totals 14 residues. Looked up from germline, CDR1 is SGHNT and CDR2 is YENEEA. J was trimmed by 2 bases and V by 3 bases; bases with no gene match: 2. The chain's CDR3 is CASSLTSGAYEQYF. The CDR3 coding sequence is TGTGCCAGCAGCTTGACTAGCGGAGCCTACGAGCAGTACTTC.

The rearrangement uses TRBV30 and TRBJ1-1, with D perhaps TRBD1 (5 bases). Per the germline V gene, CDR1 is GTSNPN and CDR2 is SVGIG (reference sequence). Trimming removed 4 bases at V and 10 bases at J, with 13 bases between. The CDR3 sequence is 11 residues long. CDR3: CAWTFMGVAFF. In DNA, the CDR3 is TGTGCCTGGACCTTCATGGGGGTAGCTTTCTTT.

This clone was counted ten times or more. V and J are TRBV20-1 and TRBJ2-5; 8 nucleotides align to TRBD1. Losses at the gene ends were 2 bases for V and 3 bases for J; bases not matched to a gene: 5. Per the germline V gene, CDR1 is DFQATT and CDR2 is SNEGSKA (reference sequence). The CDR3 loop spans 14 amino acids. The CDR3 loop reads CSARNGGQEETQYF. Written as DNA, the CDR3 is TGCAGTGCTAGAAATGGGGGACAGGAAGAGACCCAGTACTTC.

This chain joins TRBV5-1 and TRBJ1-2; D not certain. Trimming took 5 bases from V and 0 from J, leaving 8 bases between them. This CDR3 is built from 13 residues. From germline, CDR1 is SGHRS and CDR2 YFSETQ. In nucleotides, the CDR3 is TGCGCCAGCAGTGAGGGATCTAACTATGGCTACACCTTC. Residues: CASSEGSNYGYTF.

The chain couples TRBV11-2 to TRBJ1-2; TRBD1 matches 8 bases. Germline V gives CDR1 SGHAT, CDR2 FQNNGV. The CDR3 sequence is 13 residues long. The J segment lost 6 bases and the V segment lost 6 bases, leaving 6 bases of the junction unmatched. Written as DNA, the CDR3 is TGTGCCAGCAGGTTAACAGGGGGACATGGCTACACCTTC. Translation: CASRLTGGHGYTF.

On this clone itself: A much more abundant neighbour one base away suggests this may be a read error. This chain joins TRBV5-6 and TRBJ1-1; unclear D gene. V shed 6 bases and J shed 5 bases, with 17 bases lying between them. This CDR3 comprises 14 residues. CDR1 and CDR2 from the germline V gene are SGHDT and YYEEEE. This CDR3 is CASTLAPAGTEAFF. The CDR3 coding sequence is TGTGCCAGCACCCTCGCCCCGGCCGGGACTGAAGCTTTCTTT. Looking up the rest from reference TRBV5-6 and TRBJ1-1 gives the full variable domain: DAGVTQSPTHLIKTRGQQVTLRCSPKSGHDTVSWYQQALGQGPQFIFQYYEEEERQRGNFPDRFSGHQFPNYSSELNVNALLLGDSALYLCASTLAPAGTEAFFGQGTRLTVV.

CDR3 sequence: CASSLGDNYEQYF. The CDR3 DNA is TGCGCCAGCAGCCTTGGGGACAACTACGAGCAGTACTTC. V gene TRBV5-1 combines with J gene TRBJ2-7; D may be TRBD1 (6 bases). Per germline, CDR1 SGHRS and CDR2 YFSETQ. The ends were cut back, 4 bases at V and 3 bases at J, with 11 bases in the middle. This CDR3 spans 13 amino acids.

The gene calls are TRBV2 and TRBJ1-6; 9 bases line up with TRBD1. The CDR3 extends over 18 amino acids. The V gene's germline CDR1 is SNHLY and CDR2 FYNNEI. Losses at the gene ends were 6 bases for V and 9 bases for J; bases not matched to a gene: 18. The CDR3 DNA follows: TGTGCCAGCAGGGGGATAGGACAGGGGACCACGAGTGGTTCACCCCTCCACTTT. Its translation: CASRGIGQGTTSGSPLHF.

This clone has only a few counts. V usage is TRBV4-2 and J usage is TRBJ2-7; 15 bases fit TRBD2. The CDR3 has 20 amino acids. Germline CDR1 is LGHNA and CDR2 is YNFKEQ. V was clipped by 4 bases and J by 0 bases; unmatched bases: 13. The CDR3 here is CASSPSARTSGRESSYEQYF. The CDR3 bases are TGTGCCAGCAGCCCCTCAGCCCGGACTAGCGGGAGGGAAAGCTCCTACGAGCAGTACTTC.

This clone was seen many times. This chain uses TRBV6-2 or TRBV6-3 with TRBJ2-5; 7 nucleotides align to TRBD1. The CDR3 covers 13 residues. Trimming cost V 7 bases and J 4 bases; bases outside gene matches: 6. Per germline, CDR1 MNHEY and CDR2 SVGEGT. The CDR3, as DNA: TGTGCCAGCAAACCGACAGGGAGAGAGACCCAGTACTTC. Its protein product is CASKPTGRETQYF.

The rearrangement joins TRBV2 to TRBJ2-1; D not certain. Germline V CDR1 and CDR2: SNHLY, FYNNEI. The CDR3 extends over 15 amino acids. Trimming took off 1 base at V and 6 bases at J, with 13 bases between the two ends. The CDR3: CASSEGSAMVNEQFF. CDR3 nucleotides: TGTGCCAGCAGTGAAGGGTCCGCTATGGTCAATGAGCAGTTCTTC.

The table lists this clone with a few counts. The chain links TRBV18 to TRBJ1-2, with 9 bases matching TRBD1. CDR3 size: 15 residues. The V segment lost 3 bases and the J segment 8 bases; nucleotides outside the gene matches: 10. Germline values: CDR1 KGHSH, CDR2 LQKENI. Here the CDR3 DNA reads TGTGCCAGCTCACCTAACTTAGGGACAGGGAAAGGCTACACCTTC. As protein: CASSPNLGTGKGYTF.

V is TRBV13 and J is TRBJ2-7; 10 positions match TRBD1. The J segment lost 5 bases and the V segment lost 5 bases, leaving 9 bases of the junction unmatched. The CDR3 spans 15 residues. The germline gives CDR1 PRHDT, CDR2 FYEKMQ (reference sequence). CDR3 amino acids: CASSPGDRGSDEQYF. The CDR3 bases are TGTGCCAGCAGCCCGGGGGACAGGGGTTCAGACGAGCAGTACTTC.

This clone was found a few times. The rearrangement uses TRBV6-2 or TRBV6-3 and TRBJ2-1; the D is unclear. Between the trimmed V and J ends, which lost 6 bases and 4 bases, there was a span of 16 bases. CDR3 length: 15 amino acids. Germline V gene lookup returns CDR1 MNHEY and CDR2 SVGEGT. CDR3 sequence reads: CASSLRSIEYNEQFF. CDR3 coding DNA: TGTGCCAGCAGCCTCAGGTCTATAGAGTACAATGAGCAGTTCTTC.

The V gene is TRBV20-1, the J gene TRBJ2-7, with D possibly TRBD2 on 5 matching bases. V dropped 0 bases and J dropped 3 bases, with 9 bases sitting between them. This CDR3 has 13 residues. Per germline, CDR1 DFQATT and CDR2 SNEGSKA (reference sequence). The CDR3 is CSARDGIVYEQYF. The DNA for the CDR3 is TGCAGTGCTAGAGACGGGATCGTCTACGAGCAGTACTTC.

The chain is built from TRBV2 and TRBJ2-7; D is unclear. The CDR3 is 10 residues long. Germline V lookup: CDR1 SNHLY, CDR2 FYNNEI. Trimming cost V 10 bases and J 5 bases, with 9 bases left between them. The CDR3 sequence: CAIAVDEQYF. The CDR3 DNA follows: TGTGCCATCGCAGTGGACGAGCAGTACTTC.

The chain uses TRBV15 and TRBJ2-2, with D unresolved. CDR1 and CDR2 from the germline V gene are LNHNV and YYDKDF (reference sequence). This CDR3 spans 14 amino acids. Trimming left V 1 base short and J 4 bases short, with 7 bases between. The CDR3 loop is CATSRAGVTGELFF. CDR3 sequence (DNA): TGTGCCACCAGCAGAGCTGGGGTCACCGGGGAGCTGTTTTTT.